One T cell receptor (beta chain) is described in this entry. The protocol was immunoSEQ multiplex PCR, while the TCRdb copy is restricted to in-frame clones and leaves out a portion. The table records approximately 410,000 clones, 80% to 95% of them present only once. This sample was taken from a study of Ad26.COV2.S vaccination and SARS-CoV-2 variants. The treatment here: around 19 received Ad26.COV2.S at low or high dose, single or two shots; about 5 received placebo; per-sample allocation not given. Specimen acquisition occurred on day 63 following the initial vaccine or placebo injection. CDR1 is LNHDA and CDR2 is SQIVND in the germline V gene (reference sequence). V lost 3 bases to trimming and J lost 5 bases; unmatched junction nucleotides: 3. CDR3 length equals 13 residues.

The clonotype was recovered from a person aged 18-60 years who received the Ad26.COV2.S COVID-19 vaccine or a placebo. The V call is TRBV19, the J call TRBJ2-7; 8 bases agree with TRBD1. The material sequenced was peripheral blood, taken in a trial of Ad26.COV2.S vaccine versus placebo. The CDR3 loop is CASSMTGVDEQYF. CDR3 DNA: TGTGCCAGTAGTATGACAGGGGTCGACGAGCAGTACTTC.